This T cell receptor beta chain is drawn from a study of prognosis after radiotherapy for stage I lung cancer. Study background: Of the enrolled patients, fourteen had newly diagnosed primary stage I lung tumors, while several had oligometastatic NSCLC following surgical resection of the primary tumor.

Study outcomes and limitations: The question of whether the expanded TCR clones were tumor-specific was not determined.

The authors amplified TCR beta CDR3 from genomic DNA using two-round multiplex PCR. Primers targeting each individual TRBV and TRBJ gene were applied in first-round PCR. TCRdb recomputed calls from the multiplex PCR reads with MiXCR, one row per CDR3 protein. Here the sample spans fewer than 65,000 distinct CDR3 sequences, under 45% being singletons. This clonotype was seen ten or more times. Its matching antigen is unknown. Collection of peripheral blood, in a volume of around 6.1 milliliters, was performed at each of two time points. The V end was cut by 3 bases, the J end by 6 bases, with 15 bases between. Germline V CDR1 and CDR2: KGHSH, LQKENI. This CDR3 has 14 residues.

The rearrangement uses TRBV18 and TRBJ2-7; a weak D match, TRBD1 (5 bases). The material was PBMCs, obtained before or after stereotactic body radiation therapy (not recorded which). This receptor was identified in a donor over 45 with non-small cell lung cancer. Here the CDR3 DNA reads TGTGCCAGCTCACCTACGGCGCAGGGCTCCGAGCAGTACTTC. Its translation is CASSPTAQGSEQYF.